This entry is about one TCR beta chain. TCRdb itself ran the RT-PCR reads through MiXCR, one entry per CDR3 protein. The table lists about 200,000 distinct CDR3 sequences, 41% of them singletons. The data were taken from a study of patients and donors after allogeneic stem cell transplantation. The CDR3 is made up of 18 amino acids. Germline V gene sequence: CDR1 MNHEY, CDR2 SVGAGI. V was clipped by 5 bases and J by 4 bases, with 26 bases between them. J is TRBJ1-2 and V is TRBV6-5; D gene unclear. The material sequenced was blood, either unsorted or a sorted T cell fraction (not recorded which). The source is a human donor who was either an allogeneic HSCT recipient or a stem cell or donor lymphocyte infusion donor (not recorded which). It is not recorded whose cells these are; they may come from a transplant donor. CDR3 sequence reads: CASSQRRARRLRAYGYTF. The CDR3 DNA reads TGTGCCAGCAGTCAAAGGCGGGCACGGCGGTTGAGGGCCTATGGCTACACCTTC.